The clone carrying this TCR beta chain has a single count. The sample belongs to a study of cytomegalovirus exposure and HLA in healthy donors. The PCR contained 60 Vbeta and 13 Jbeta primers. Data came from immunoSEQ multiplex PCR; TCRdb stores just in-frame clones and leaves some out. Among roughly 180,000 clones listed, around four fifths were seen once. The sample was PBMCs. The sequence derives from a woman aged 50 to 60 in good health and CMV-seropositive.

The CDR3 sequence is CASSGGAYNEQFF. Written as DNA, the CDR3 is TGTGCCAGCAGCGGGGGGGCCTACAATGAGCAGTTCTTC. The chain carries TRBV5-4 and TRBJ2-1, with TRBD2 matching over 7 bases. Germline values: CDR1 SGHNT, CDR2 YYREEE (reference sequence). This CDR3 contains 13 residues. Trimming at V came to 4 bases and at J to 2 bases, leaving 0 bases not matched to a gene. The variable domain in full, completed from reference TRBV5-4 and TRBJ2-1, reads ETGVTQSPTHLIKTRGQQVTLRCSSQSGHNTVSWYQQALGQGPQFIFQYYREEENGRGNFPPRFSGLQFPNYSSELNVNALELDDSALYLCASSGGAYNEQFFGPGTRLTVL.